This entry features one TCR beta chain sequence. Its cognate antigen is unknown. PCR used 60 Vbeta primers and 13 Jbeta primers. The assay was immunoSEQ multiplex PCR, and TCRdb's table has in-frame clones only and misses some. The sample gives 100,000 to 150,000 clones, around 81% of which show up once; approximately 1.3% is in the top ten. The data belong to a study of cytomegalovirus exposure and HLA in healthy donors. CDR1 SGHRS and CDR2 YFSETQ come from the germline V gene. This CDR3 comprises 15 residues. V was cut by 4 bases and J by 2 bases, with 14 bases left in between. Study findings and constraints: What TCR beta sequences reportedly achieved was accurate prediction of HLA-A and HLA-B alleles in most subjects.

The sequence was collected from a female donor in good health and CMV-seronegative. The sample was PBMCs. The chain has TRBV5-1 and TRBJ2-3; TRBD1 might be the D (6 bases). In DNA form, the CDR3 reads TGCGCCAGCAGCCCCGGGACACTCTTCACAGATACGCAGTATTTT. Encoded protein: CASSPGTLFTDTQYF.